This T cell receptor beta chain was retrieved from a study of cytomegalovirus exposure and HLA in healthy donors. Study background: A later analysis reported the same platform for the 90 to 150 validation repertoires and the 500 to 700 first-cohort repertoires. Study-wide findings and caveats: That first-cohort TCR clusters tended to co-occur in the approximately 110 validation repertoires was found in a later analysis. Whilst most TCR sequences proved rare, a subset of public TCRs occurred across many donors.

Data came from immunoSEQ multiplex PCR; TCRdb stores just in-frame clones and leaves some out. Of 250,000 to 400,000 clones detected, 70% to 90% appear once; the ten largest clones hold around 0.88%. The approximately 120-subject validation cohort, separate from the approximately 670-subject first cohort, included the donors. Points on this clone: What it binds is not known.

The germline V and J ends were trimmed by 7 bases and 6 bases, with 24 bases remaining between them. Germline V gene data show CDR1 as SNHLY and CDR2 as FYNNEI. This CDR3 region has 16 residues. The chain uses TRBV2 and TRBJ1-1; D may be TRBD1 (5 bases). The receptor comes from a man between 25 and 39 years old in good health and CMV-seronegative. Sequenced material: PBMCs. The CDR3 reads CASKILDGGSSAEAFF. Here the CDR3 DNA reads TGTGCCAGCAAGATCCTAGACGGGGGGTCTAGCGCTGAAGCTTTCTTT.